These 32 T cell receptor beta chains were all obtained from the same sample, sequenced in a study of blood T cells in healthy people across ages. Through a sample-barcoded 5' primer and a J-beta primer mix, a second PCR was run for about 6 to 12 cycles. TCRdb re-called the 5' RACE reads through MiXCR, storing one row per CDR3 protein. The table records around 1,500,000 distinct CDR3 sequences, roughly 28% of them present only once. The material sequenced was blood. All receptors come from a woman aged 25 to 45 in good health.

The chain recombines TRBV3-1 with TRBJ2-7, with D tentatively TRBD1 or TRBD2 (6 bases each). The germline V gene has CDR1 LGHDT and CDR2 YNNKEL (reference sequence). There are 17 residues in the CDR3. Trimming took off 3 bases at V and 2 bases at J, with 20 bases between the two ends. The CDR3 DNA sequence: TGTGCCAGCAGCCATCCCCCGAAGGGGGAGGTAGCCTACGAGCAGTACTTC. Residues: CASSHPPKGEVAYEQYF.

This clonotype has a handful of counts. The V gene is TRBV7-9, the J gene TRBJ1-2; possibly TRBD1 for D (6 bases). The CDR3 loop spans 13 amino acids. Germline CDR1 SEHNR, CDR2 FQNEAQ (reference sequence). The ends were cut back, 5 bases at V and 5 bases at J, with 12 bases in the middle. As DNA, the CDR3 is TGTGCCAGCAGCCCAGGGGATCAGTATGGCTACACCTTC. Protein product: CASSPGDQYGYTF. Full variable domain (rest looked up from reference TRBV7-9 and TRBJ1-2): DTGVSQNPRHKITKRGQNVTFRCDPISEHNRLYWYRQTLGQGPEFLTYFQNEAQLEKSRLLSDRFSAERPKGSFSTLEIQRTEQGDSAMYLCASSPGDQYGYTFGSGTRLTVV.

As regards this clonotype: A read error may be the cause here, since a much bigger clone is one base away. The chain couples TRBV12-3 or TRBV12-4 to TRBJ2-7; D gene uncertain. The CDR3 sequence is 14 residues long. The CDR3 loop reads CAGSLSGPAYEQYF. The CDR3 DNA reads TGTGCCGGCAGTTTAAGTGGCCCTGCCTACGAGCAGTACTTC.

A remark on this clonotype: One base away lies a much larger clone, so this may be a sequencing read error. J is TRBJ2-5 and V is TRBV25-1; D is unresolved. The J call is uncertain, as TRBJ2-7 better fits the DNA end. Germline V gene data show CDR1 as MGHDK and CDR2 as SYGVNS. The CDR3 sequence is 13 residues long. The CDR3 region has the DNA TGTGCCGGCAGTAGGGCACCATCCTACGAGCAGTACTTC. This codes for CAGSRAPSYEQYF.

Regarding this clonotype: The junction differs from germline at one of its ends, possibly a read error. V and J are TRBV7-2 and TRBJ2-6, with D possibly being TRBD1 (6 bases). This CDR3 contains 16 residues. CDR1 is SGHTA, CDR2 FQGNSA, per germline. CDR3 in amino acids: CASSLRTASGADVLTF. The CDR3 DNA reads as TGTGCCAGCAGCTTGCGGACAGCCTCTGGGGCCGACGTCCTGACTTTC.

The gene calls are TRBV7-9 and TRBJ2-7; D possibly corresponds to TRBD1 (6 bases). The V and J ends lost 3 bases and 7 bases respectively, with 19 bases between them. The CDR3 has 15 residues. The germline V gene has CDR1 SEHNR and CDR2 FQNEAQ (reference sequence). The CDR3 nucleotides read TGTGCCAGCAGCTTGGTGCAGGTCGGGGACAATGAGCAGTACTTC. As protein: CASSLVQVGDNEQYF.

At least ten counts were recorded for this clonotype. The rearrangement uses TRBV6-5 and TRBJ2-7, with D uncertain. Trimming removed 6 bases at V and 3 bases at J, with 12 bases between. This CDR3 spans 13 amino acids. Per the germline V gene, CDR1 is MNHEY and CDR2 is SVGAGI. The CDR3 reads CASRSTLSYEQYF. The CDR3 region has the DNA TGTGCCAGCAGGAGCACCCTAAGCTACGAGCAGTACTTC.

This chain connects TRBV5-1 to TRBJ2-4; a possible D gene is TRBD2 (5 bases). CDR3 size: 16 residues. Trimming took off 0 bases at V and 13 bases at J, with 23 bases between the two ends. From germline, CDR1 is SGHRS and CDR2 YFSETQ. CDR3 in DNA: TGCGCCAGCAGCTTGGCCGCTGGACTGGGATCAAATGAGCAGTACTTC. It yields the protein CASSLAAGLGSNEQYF. The entire variable domain, with the rest obtained from reference TRBV5-1 and TRBJ2-4, is as follows: KAGVTQTPRYLIKTRGQQVTLSCSPISGHRSVSWYQQTPGQGLQFLFEYFSETQRNKGNFPGRFSGRQFSNSRSEMNVSTLELGDSALYLCASSLAAGLGSNEQYFGAGTRLSVL.

As regards this clonotype: A much larger clonotype is one base distant, so this may be a read error. This sequence joins TRBV29-1 and TRBJ2-7, with 9 bases fitting TRBD1. With V trimmed by 7 bases and J by 5 bases, 6 bases remained unmatched. The CDR3 covers 12 residues. The germline V gene encodes CDR1 SQVTM and CDR2 ANQGSEA. The CDR3 is CSGGTGNDEQYF. CDR3 DNA: TGCAGCGGGGGGACAGGGAACGACGAGCAGTACTTC.

This clonotype was recorded a few times. The chain links TRBV7-9 to TRBJ2-6, with D perhaps matching TRBD1 (6 bases). Germline CDR1 is SEHNR and CDR2 is FQNEAQ (reference sequence). Trimming took 8 bases from V and 2 from J, leaving 13 bases between them. The CDR3 loop spans 15 amino acids. For the CDR3, the DNA is TGTGCCAGCGGAATCCACAGGGCTGGGGCCAACGTCCTGACTTTC. Protein product: CASGIHRAGANVLTF.

The chain employs TRBV3-1 and TRBJ2-4; 8 bases map to TRBD1. The CDR3 loop spans 15 amino acids. Trimming at V came to 1 base and at J to 2 bases, leaving 1 base not matched to a gene. The germline V gene has CDR1 LGHDT and CDR2 YNNKEL (reference sequence). Here the CDR3 DNA reads TGTGCCAGCAGCCAAGGGGACAGGTCCAAAAACATTCAGTACTTC. It translates to CASSQGDRSKNIQYF.

On this clonotype itself: Compared with germline, one end of the junction differs, possibly owing to a read error. The chain has TRBV12-3 or TRBV12-4 and TRBJ2-2; 9 bases line up with TRBD2. This CDR3 has 15 residues. CDR3 sequence: CASTFSGRYTGELVF. CDR3 DNA sequence: TGTGCCAGCACCTTTAGCGGGAGATACACCGGGGAGCTGGTTTTT.

This clonotype was seen a few times. This chain uses TRBV18 with TRBJ2-7; D remains ambiguous. Between the trimmed V and J ends, which lost 2 bases and 2 bases, there was a span of 16 bases. Germline V gives CDR1 KGHSH, CDR2 LQKENI. There are 16 residues in the CDR3. This CDR3 reads CASSPFLGFGPYEQYF. CDR3 nucleotides: TGTGCCAGCTCACCATTCCTAGGCTTCGGACCCTACGAGCAGTACTTC.

This clonotype was picked up one time. The rearrangement joins TRBV7-2 to TRBJ2-3, with D possibly matching TRBD2 (5 bases). V lost 6 bases, J lost 5 bases, and 18 bases lay in between. This CDR3 is 15 amino acids long. CDR1 and CDR2 (germline): SGHTA, FQGNSA. The CDR3 reads CASRNGETGIDTQYF. CDR3 nucleotide sequence: TGTGCCAGCAGGAACGGGGAAACCGGAATAGATACGCAGTATTTT. The whole variable domain, filled in from reference TRBV7-2 and TRBJ2-3, reads GAGVSQSPSNKVTEKGKDVELRCDPISGHTALYWYRQSLGQGLEFLIYFQGNSAPDKSGLPSDRFSAERTGGSVSTLTIQRTQQEDSAVYLCASRNGETGIDTQYFGPGTRLTVL.

This clonotype occurred many times. This chain connects TRBV24-1 to TRBJ2-1; 8 bases are shared with TRBD1. Trimming took 3 bases from V and 15 from J; bases not matched to a gene: 9. Germline V gives CDR1 KGHDR, CDR2 SFDVKD. The CDR3 loop spans 13 amino acids. In nucleotides, the CDR3 is TGTGCCACCAGTGATCGACAGGGGACATCCAGGTTCTTC. Protein product: CATSDRQGTSRFF.

This clonotype has just a few counts. A much bigger clone sits one base away, suggesting this may be a read error. The J gene is TRBJ2-1, the V gene TRBV29-1; weak D call: TRBD1 (5 bases). CDR1 SQVTM and CDR2 ANQGSEA come from the germline V gene. Trimming took off 5 bases at V and 3 bases at J, with 14 bases between the two ends. The CDR3 is 14 residues long. This CDR3 reads CSVSPAGLYNEQFF. As DNA, the CDR3 is TGCAGCGTTAGCCCGGCAGGGCTCTACAATGAGCAGTTCTTC.

This clonotype was recorded many times. CDR3 sequence reads: CASSFDRSTDTQYF. The CDR3, as DNA: TGTGCCAGCAGCTTCGACAGGAGCACAGATACGCAGTATTTT. The V gene is TRBV28, the J gene TRBJ2-3, with TRBD1 as a possible D gene (6 bases). Trimming cost V 6 bases and J 0 bases, with 10 bases left between them. Germline-derived CDR1 and CDR2 are MDHEN and SYDVKM. This CDR3 contains 14 residues.

This chain joins TRBV12-3 or TRBV12-4 and TRBJ2-1; 9 bases match TRBD2. With V trimmed by 3 bases and J by 7 bases, 7 bases remained unmatched. The CDR3 is 15 amino acids. The CDR3 sequence is CASSFSLAGRNEQFF. The CDR3, as DNA: TGTGCCAGCAGTTTTAGCCTAGCGGGAAGGAATGAGCAGTTCTTC.

The sample holds many counts of this clonotype. The chain couples TRBV7-2 to TRBJ2-5; 11 bases are shared with TRBD1. The CDR3 extends over 14 amino acids. The V gene end was trimmed by 6 bases and the J gene end by 4 bases; junction bases not matched to a gene: 4. The germline CDR1 and CDR2 sequences are SGHTA and FQGNSA. The CDR3 is CASSPGTGGETQYF. The CDR3 DNA reads TGTGCCAGCAGTCCAGGGACAGGGGGAGAGACCCAGTACTTC.

The V and J genes are TRBV9 and TRBJ2-1; D remains unclear. The ends were cut back, 4 bases at V and 13 bases at J, with 18 bases in the middle. Germline V gives CDR1 SGDLS, CDR2 YYNGEE. CDR3 size: 13 residues. As DNA, the CDR3 is TGTGCCAGCAGCATAGGGCAGCAAGAGACCCAGTTCTTC. It specifies CASSIGQQETQFF.

This chain joins TRBV3-1 and TRBJ1-2, with D hard to call. Germline V CDR1 and CDR2: LGHDT, YNNKEL (reference sequence). V was trimmed by 0 bases and J by 9 bases, leaving 8 bases between them. The CDR3 has 12 residues. The CDR3: CASSQDYTRYTF. CDR3 nucleotides: TGTGCCAGCAGCCAAGATTACACGCGCTACACCTTC.

This clonotype turned up a few times. The gene calls are TRBV7-9 and TRBJ1-4, with D tentatively TRBD1 (5 bases). The CDR3 length is 15 residues. CDR1 SEHNR and CDR2 FQNEAQ come from the germline V gene (reference sequence). Trimming took off 5 bases at V and 3 bases at J, with 13 bases between the two ends. The chain's CDR3 is CASSRGEQSNEKLFF. In DNA form, the CDR3 reads TGTGCCAGCAGCCGGGGGGAGCAGTCTAATGAAAAACTGTTTTTT.

This clonotype was recorded only once. Germline and junction disagree at one end, which may indicate a read error. This CDR3 reads CASRGVIGNQPRHF. The CDR3, as DNA: TGTGCCTCCCGGGGAGTAATCGGCAATCAGCCCCGGCATTTT. The chain joins TRBV12-3 or TRBV12-4 to TRBJ1-5; D is ambiguous. This CDR3 has 14 residues.

This chain joins TRBV9 and TRBJ1-5; TRBD1 matches 9 bases. The CDR3 extends over 17 amino acids. Germline V gives CDR1 SGDLS, CDR2 YYNGEE. V was clipped by 6 bases and J by 1 base; unmatched bases: 11. The CDR3 sequence is CASNSGTGYSSNQPQHF. DNA for the CDR3: TGTGCCAGCAACAGCGGGACAGGGTATTCGAGCAATCAGCCCCAGCATTTT.

The chain is built from TRBV20-1 and TRBJ2-5; 10 positions agree with TRBD2. The J segment lost 4 bases and the V segment lost 4 bases, leaving 9 bases of the junction unmatched. The CDR3 covers 15 residues. From germline, CDR1 is DFQATT and CDR2 SNEGSKA (reference sequence). This CDR3 reads CSATLGASGGETQYF. CDR3 DNA: TGCAGTGCTACCTTAGGTGCTAGCGGGGGAGAGACCCAGTACTTC.

The CDR3 reads CSARDSASSGRADDEQFF. CDR3 in DNA: TGCAGTGCTAGAGATTCGGCGTCTAGCGGGAGGGCCGACGATGAGCAGTTCTTC. The rearrangement links TRBV20-1 to TRBJ2-1, with 12 positions matching TRBD2. CDR1 and CDR2 (germline): DFQATT, SNEGSKA (reference sequence). With V trimmed by 0 bases and J by 8 bases, 14 bases remained unmatched. The CDR3 sequence is 18 residues long.

This clonotype has ten or more counts. V and J are TRBV5-8 and TRBJ2-1; D ambiguous. This CDR3 region has 10 residues. Deletions cut 8 bases from V and 2 bases from J, with 2 bases between. CDR1 and CDR2 from the germline V gene are SGHTS and YDEGEE. The CDR3 nucleotides read TGTGCCAGTACCTACAATGAGCAGTTCTTC. Amino acid sequence: CASTYNEQFF.

This chain uses TRBV5-1 with TRBJ2-7, with 10 bases aligning to TRBD2. The ends lost 2 bases at V and 4 bases at J; junction bases unmatched: 3. CDR1 and CDR2 from the germline V gene are SGHRS and YFSETQ. The CDR3 covers 14 residues. CDR3 in DNA: TGCGCCAGCAGCTTCATAGCGGGAGGTTACGAGCAGTACTTC. This codes for CASSFIAGGYEQYF.

V is TRBV5-1 and J is TRBJ2-7; 12 bases line up with TRBD1. The ends lost 7 bases at V and 7 bases at J; junction bases unmatched: 9. The CDR3 sequence is 14 residues long. From germline, CDR1 is SGHRS and CDR2 YFSETQ. Here the CDR3 DNA reads TGCGCCAGCTCCGAAGGGACAGGGGGCTTAGAGCAGTACTTC. Protein sequence: CASSEGTGGLEQYF.

V gene TRBV7-2 combines with J gene TRBJ2-2; weak D call: TRBD2 (6 bases). This CDR3 spans 13 amino acids. The germline V and J ends were trimmed by 5 bases and 11 bases, with 15 bases remaining between them. Germline CDR1 is SGHTA and CDR2 is FQGNSA. CDR3 residues: CASSRDWQAELFF. The CDR3 bases are TGTGCCAGCAGCAGGGACTGGCAGGCAGAGCTGTTTTTT. Complete variable domain (other parts from reference TRBV7-2 and TRBJ2-2): GAGVSQSPSNKVTEKGKDVELRCDPISGHTALYWYRQSLGQGLEFLIYFQGNSAPDKSGLPSDRFSAERTGGSVSTLTIQRTQQEDSAVYLCASSRDWQAELFFGEGSRLTVL.

This clonotype was counted a single time. At one of its ends the junction is not consistent with the germline gene, which may arise from a read error. The chain has TRBV24-1 and TRBJ2-3; possible D gene TRBD2, 5 bases. CDR3 length equals 14 residues. Germline CDR1 reads KGHDR; CDR2 reads SFDVKD. CDR3 in DNA: TGTGCCACCGGTAGGAGCTCTAGCACAGATGCGCAGTATTTT. Translating it yields CATGRSSSTDAQYF.

The table lists this clonotype with many counts. The chain links TRBV7-2 to TRBJ2-7; 7 nucleotides line up with TRBD1. V shed 5 bases and J 0 bases; nucleotides not matched to a gene: 7. Germline-derived CDR1 and CDR2 are SGHTA and FQGNSA. This CDR3 is 15 amino acids long. CDR3 in amino acids: CASSPVGQSSYEQYF. The CDR3 coding sequence is TGTGCCAGCAGCCCTGTGGGACAGAGCTCCTACGAGCAGTACTTC. Full variable domain (outside the CDR3, taken from reference TRBV7-2 and TRBJ2-7): GAGVSQSPSNKVTEKGKDVELRCDPISGHTALYWYRQSLGQGLEFLIYFQGNSAPDKSGLPSDRFSAERTGGSVSTLTIQRTQQEDSAVYLCASSPVGQSSYEQYFGPGTRLTVT.